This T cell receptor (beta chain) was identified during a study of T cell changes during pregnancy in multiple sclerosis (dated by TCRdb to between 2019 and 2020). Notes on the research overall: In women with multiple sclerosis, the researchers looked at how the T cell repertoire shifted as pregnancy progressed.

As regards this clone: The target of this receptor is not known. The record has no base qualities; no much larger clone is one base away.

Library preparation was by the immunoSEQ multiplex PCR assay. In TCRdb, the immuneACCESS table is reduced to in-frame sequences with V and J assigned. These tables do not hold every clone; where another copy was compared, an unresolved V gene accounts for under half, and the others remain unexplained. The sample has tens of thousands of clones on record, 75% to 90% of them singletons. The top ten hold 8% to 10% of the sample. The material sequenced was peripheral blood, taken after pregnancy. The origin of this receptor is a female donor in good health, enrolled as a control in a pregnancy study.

The CDR3 region has the sequence CASSPRGGYQETQYF. The sequence in DNA is TGTGCCAGCTCACCGCGCGGGGGATATCAAGAGACCCAGTACTTC. The rearranged segments are TRBV18 and TRBJ2-5; TRBD2 agrees with 7 junctional bases. CDR1 and CDR2 (KGHSH, LQKENI) derive from the germline V gene. The CDR3, from cysteine to phenylalanine, totals 15 residues. The only DNA kept is the CDR3, 45 bases in frame from the first base. The germline V and J ends show losses of 3 bases and 2 bases respectively, and no gene match explains 6 bases of the junction.